These 21 T cell receptor beta chains share one sample of origin, sequenced in a study of cytotoxic CD8 clonotypes in ibrutinib-treated CLL. Some clones are missing from TCRdb's copy, which holds only in-frame ones; the method was immunoSEQ multiplex PCR. The sample gives approximately 280,000 clones, 76% of which show up once; 5.6% is in the top ten. The source material was PBMCs, sampled at disease progression, from a patient treated with ibrutinib. The origin of the receptors is a human donor with chronic lymphocytic leukemia.

This chain links TRBV18 with TRBJ1-2; TRBD1 might be the D (5 bases). From germline, CDR1 is KGHSH and CDR2 LQKENI. CDR3 length: 15 amino acids. V was trimmed by 0 bases and J by 5 bases, leaving 13 bases between them. CDR3 loop: CASSPPGGEHYGYTF. The CDR3 DNA reads TGTGCCAGCTCACCACCGGGGGGGGAACATTATGGCTACACCTTC.

The chain recombines TRBV18 with TRBJ2-1, with 9 bases that match TRBD2. Germline CDR1 and CDR2: KGHSH and LQKENI. This CDR3 has 16 amino acids. The V gene end was trimmed by 0 bases and the J gene end by 6 bases; junction bases not matched to a gene: 6. In DNA form, the CDR3 reads TGTGCCAGCTCACCACCGGTAGCGGGGGATATCAATGAGCAGTTCTTC. It encodes CASSPPVAGDINEQFF.

In this sample, this clone turned up a few times. The chain has TRBV29-1 and TRBJ1-2; TRBD1 agrees at 8 bases. CDR3 length equals 14 residues. The trim removed 4 bases at V and 0 bases at J, leaving 4 bases unmatched. Per the germline V gene, CDR1 is SQVTM and CDR2 is ANQGSEA. CDR3 residues: CSVGTGNANYGYTF. The CDR3 DNA reads as TGCAGCGTTGGGACAGGGAACGCTAACTATGGCTACACCTTC.

The chain uses TRBV7-9 and TRBJ2-7; D call uncertain. Germline-derived CDR1 and CDR2 are SEHNR and FQNEAQ (reference sequence). CDR3 size: 19 residues. Trimming left V 2 bases short and J 6 bases short, with 29 bases between. The chain's CDR3 is CASSLLIVINSRSGGEQYF. The CDR3 DNA reads as TGTGCCAGCAGCTTATTGATTGTGATTAATTCGCGATCAGGTGGCGAGCAGTACTTC.

The genes are TRBV7-9 and TRBJ2-3, with a tentative D call TRBD2 (6 bases). CDR3 length equals 17 residues. CDR1 SEHNR and CDR2 FQNEAQ come from the germline V gene (reference sequence). V was clipped by 0 bases and J by 2 bases, with 15 bases between them. The CDR3 protein is CASSLALAARATDTQYF. For the CDR3, the DNA is TGTGCCAGCAGCTTAGCCTTAGCGGCCAGGGCCACAGATACGCAGTATTTT.

Only one count was recorded for this clone. This chain joins TRBV9 and TRBJ2-1; 9 positions match TRBD1. CDR1 SGDLS and CDR2 YYNGEE come from the germline V gene. The CDR3 runs to 15 residues. Trimming took 4 bases from V and 3 from J; bases not matched to a gene: 5. CDR3 protein: CASSPRTGVYNEQFF. CDR3 nucleotide sequence: TGTGCCAGCAGCCCTCGGACAGGGGTCTACAATGAGCAGTTCTTC.

The chain uses TRBV7-6 and TRBJ2-5, with 10 bases matching TRBD2. This CDR3 is built from 15 residues. V dropped 6 bases and J dropped 4; count of bases not matched to a gene: 8. Looked up from germline, CDR1 is SGHVS and CDR2 is FNYEAQ. The CDR3 nucleotides read TGTGCCAGCAGACCCAGCGGGGGGGCCTCAGAGACCCAGTACTTC. Residues: CASRPSGGASETQYF.

This chain uses TRBV4-1 with TRBJ1-4, with D perhaps TRBD1 (5 bases). Trimming shortened V by 0 bases and J by 13 bases, and 9 bases separated the two germline ends. The CDR3 runs 12 residues. Germline CDR1 and CDR2: MGHRA and YSYEKL. As DNA, the CDR3 is TGCGCCAGCAGCCAAGATCGCCAGGGACTGTTTTTT. This gives the protein CASSQDRQGLFF.

CDR3 sequence: CASSLRSAGTGVYGYTF. The CDR3 nucleotides are TGTGCCAGTAGTCTAAGAAGCGCCGGGACAGGGGTCTATGGCTACACCTTC. The rearrangement uses TRBV19 and TRBJ1-2; 10 bases line up with TRBD1. Germline CDR1 LNHDA, CDR2 SQIVND (reference sequence). This CDR3 has 17 amino acids. Trimming at V came to 5 bases and at J to 4 bases, leaving 13 bases not matched to a gene.

This clone was seen only once. This sequence joins TRBV4-1 and TRBJ2-7; D tentatively fits TRBD1 or TRBD2 (5 bases each). CDR3 length equals 16 residues. CDR1 is MGHRA, CDR2 YSYEKL, per germline. The ends were cut back, 3 bases at V and 0 bases at J, with 15 bases in the middle. This CDR3 reads CASSQGPSFDSYEQYF. The CDR3 DNA is TGCGCCAGCAGCCAGGGACCCTCCTTTGACTCCTACGAGCAGTACTTC.

This chain uses TRBV6-5 with TRBJ2-1; unclear D gene. CDR1 is MNHEY, CDR2 SVGAGI, per germline. The CDR3 loop spans 11 amino acids. The germline V and J ends were trimmed by 0 bases and 11 bases, with 5 bases remaining between them. CDR3 DNA: TGTGCCAGCAGTTACTCCGGACAGCAGTTCTTC. Translation: CASSYSGQQFF.

This clone came up a few times. The CDR3 DNA reads TGTGCCAGCCTTGAGCCAGGGGGCGAGAATTCACCCCTCCACTTT. It translates to CASLEPGGENSPLHF. The chain employs TRBV2 and TRBJ1-6; 8 bases are shared with TRBD1. The V segment lost 8 bases and the J segment 7 bases; nucleotides outside the gene matches: 10. This CDR3 is built from 15 residues. Germline assignment: CDR1 SNHLY and CDR2 FYNNEI.

The rearrangement uses TRBV11-2 and TRBJ2-7, with a weak D call TRBD1 (6 bases). Trimming removed 5 bases at V and 2 bases at J, with 13 bases between. Germline V gives CDR1 SGHAT, CDR2 FQNNGV. The CDR3 has 14 amino acids. For the CDR3, the DNA is TGTGCCAGCAGCCGCTACCGGGACACCTACGAGCAGTACTTC. It codes for CASSRYRDTYEQYF.

The rearrangement links TRBV5-1 to TRBJ1-4, with 8 bases fitting TRBD1. Germline values: CDR1 SGHRS, CDR2 YFSETQ. The CDR3 loop spans 16 amino acids. The J segment lost 8 bases and the V segment lost 1 base, leaving 10 bases of the junction unmatched. The CDR3 loop reads CASSLRLQGVLEKLFF. CDR3 bases: TGCGCCAGCAGCTTGCGGCTACAGGGGGTATTGGAAAAACTGTTTTTT.

The CDR3 region is CASSLNSGNTIYF. As DNA, the CDR3 is TGTGCCAGCAGCCTTAACTCTGGAAACACCATATATTTT. V and J are TRBV7-2 and TRBJ1-3; D is uncertain. V dropped 5 bases and J dropped 0 bases, with 5 bases sitting between them. There are 13 residues in the CDR3. Germline V CDR1 and CDR2: SGHTA, FQGNSA.

V is TRBV7-9 and J is TRBJ2-7; the match to TRBD1 covers 7 bases. The CDR3 length is 16 residues. Germline CDR1 is SEHNR and CDR2 is FQNEAQ (reference sequence). J was trimmed by 4 bases and V by 1 base; bases with no gene match: 10. Here the CDR3 reads CASSLGTGLPEYEQYF. Written as DNA, the CDR3 is TGTGCCAGCAGCTTAGGGACAGGTCTCCCGGAGTACGAGCAGTACTTC.

This clone showed up just a few times. V and J are TRBV7-6 and TRBJ2-4; D perhaps matches TRBD1 (5 bases). The CDR3 is made up of 15 amino acids. In germline, CDR1 is SGHVS, CDR2 FNYEAQ. V was trimmed by 5 bases and J by 0 bases, leaving 11 bases between them. The chain's CDR3 is CASSTNDRAKNIQYF. The CDR3 DNA reads TGTGCCAGCAGCACCAACGACAGAGCCAAAAACATTCAGTACTTC.

J is TRBJ1-6 and V is TRBV19; D is undetermined. V was clipped by 2 bases and J by 10 bases, with 9 bases between them. From germline, CDR1 is LNHDA and CDR2 SQIVND (reference sequence). The CDR3 loop spans 13 amino acids. CDR3 region: CASSIMGGSPLHF. The CDR3 region has the DNA TGTGCCAGTAGTATAATGGGCGGGTCACCCCTCCACTTT.

V is TRBV9 and J is TRBJ2-3; 9 nucleotides agree with TRBD2. CDR3 length: 14 residues. Germline V gene lookup returns CDR1 SGDLS and CDR2 YYNGEE. The V and J ends lost 3 bases and 2 bases, in that order; junction bases with no gene match: 1. In DNA, the CDR3 is TGTGCCAGCAGCGGGGGACTAGCCACAGATACGCAGTATTTT. Translation gives CASSGGLATDTQYF.

The rearrangement links TRBV28 to TRBJ1-5; D is undetermined. CDR3 length: 16 amino acids. V was pared by 2 bases and J by 6 bases, with 17 bases between. The germline V gene has CDR1 MDHEN and CDR2 SYDVKM. CDR3 DNA sequence: TGTGCCAGCAGTTTACTACCAGGAAGGTCGGGTCAGCCCCAGCATTTT. Its translation is CASSLLPGRSGQPQHF.

The V gene is TRBV13, the J gene TRBJ2-5; the match to TRBD2 covers 7 bases. The CDR3 has 15 amino acids. CDR1 and CDR2 from the germline V gene are PRHDT and FYEKMQ (reference sequence). V dropped 5 bases and J dropped 4; count of bases not matched to a gene: 10. CDR3 sequence (DNA): TGTGCCAGCAGCATCCGGGAGGCGGTGGGAGAGACCCAGTACTTC. This sequence encodes CASSIREAVGETQYF.